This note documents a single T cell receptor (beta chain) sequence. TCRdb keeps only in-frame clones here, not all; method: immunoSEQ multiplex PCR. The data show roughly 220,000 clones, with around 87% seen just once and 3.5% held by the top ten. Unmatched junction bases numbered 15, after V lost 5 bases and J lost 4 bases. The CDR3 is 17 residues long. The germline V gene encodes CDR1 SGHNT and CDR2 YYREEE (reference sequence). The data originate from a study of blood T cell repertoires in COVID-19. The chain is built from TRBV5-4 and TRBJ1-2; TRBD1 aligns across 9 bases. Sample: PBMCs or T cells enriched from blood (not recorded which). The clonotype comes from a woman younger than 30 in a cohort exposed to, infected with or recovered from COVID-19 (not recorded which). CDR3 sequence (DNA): TGTGCCAGCAGTTCCGGGACAGGGACCACTTTACTCTATGGCTACACCTTC. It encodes CASSSGTGTTLLYGYTF.